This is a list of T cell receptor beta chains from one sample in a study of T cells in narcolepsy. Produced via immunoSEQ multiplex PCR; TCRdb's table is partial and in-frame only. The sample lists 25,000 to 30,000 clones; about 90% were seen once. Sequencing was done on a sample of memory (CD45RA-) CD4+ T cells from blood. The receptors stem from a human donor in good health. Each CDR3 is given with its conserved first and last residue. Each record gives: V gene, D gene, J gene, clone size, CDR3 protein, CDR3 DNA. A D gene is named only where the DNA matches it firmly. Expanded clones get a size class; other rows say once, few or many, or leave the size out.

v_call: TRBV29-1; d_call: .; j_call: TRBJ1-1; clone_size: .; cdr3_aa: CSVGEGVGRGEAFF; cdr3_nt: TGCAGCGTTGGAGAGGGGGTGGGGAGGGGGGAAGCTTTCTTT
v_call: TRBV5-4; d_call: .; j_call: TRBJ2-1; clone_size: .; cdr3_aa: CASSPGLASYNEQFF; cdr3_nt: TGTGCCAGCAGCCCGGGGCTGGCGTCCTACAATGAGCAGTTCTTC
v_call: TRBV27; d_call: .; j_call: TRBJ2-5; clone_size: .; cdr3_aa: CASSLYGGRETQYF; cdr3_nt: TGTGCCAGCAGTTTATACGGGGGGCGGGAGACCCAGTACTTC
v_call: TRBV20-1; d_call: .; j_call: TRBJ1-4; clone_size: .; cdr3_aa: CSAGRNEKLFF; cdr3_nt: TGCAGTGCCGGGAGGAATGAAAAACTGTTTTTT
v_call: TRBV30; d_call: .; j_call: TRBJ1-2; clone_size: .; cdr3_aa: CAWSVLGYGYTF; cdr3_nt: TGTGCCTGGAGTGTACTCGGCTATGGCTACACCTTC
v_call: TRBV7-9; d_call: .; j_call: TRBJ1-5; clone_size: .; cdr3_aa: CASSRSGDTQPQHF; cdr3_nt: TGTGCCAGCAGCCGATCCGGGGATACTCAGCCCCAGCATTTT
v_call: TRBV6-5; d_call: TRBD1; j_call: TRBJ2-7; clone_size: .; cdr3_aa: CASSLGQFSYEQYF; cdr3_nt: TGTGCCAGCAGTTTGGGACAGTTTTCCTACGAGCAGTACTTC
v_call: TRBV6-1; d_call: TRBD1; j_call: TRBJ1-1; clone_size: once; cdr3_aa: CASRRTGANTEAFF; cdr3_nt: TGTGCCAGCAGGAGGACAGGGGCGAACACTGAAGCTTTCTTT
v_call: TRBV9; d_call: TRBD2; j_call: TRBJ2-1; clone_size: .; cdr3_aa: CASSVEGRGLERFF; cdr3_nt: TGTGCCAGCAGCGTAGAGGGAAGAGGACTAGAAAGGTTCTTC
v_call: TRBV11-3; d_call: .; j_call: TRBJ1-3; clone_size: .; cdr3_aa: CASSLTNGNTIYF; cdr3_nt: TGTGCCAGCAGCTTAACAAACGGAAACACCATATATTTT
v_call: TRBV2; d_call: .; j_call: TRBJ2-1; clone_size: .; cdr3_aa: CASRGDGSYNEQFF; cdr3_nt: TGTGCCAGCCGAGGGGATGGTTCCTACAATGAGCAGTTCTTC
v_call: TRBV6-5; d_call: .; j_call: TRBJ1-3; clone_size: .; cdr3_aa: CASSLVRSGNTIYF; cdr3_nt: TGTGCCAGCAGCCTAGTCCGCTCTGGAAACACCATATATTTT
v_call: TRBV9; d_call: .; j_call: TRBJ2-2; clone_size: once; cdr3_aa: CASSVVPGTGELFF; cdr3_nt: TGTGCCAGCAGCGTAGTGCCGGGCACCGGGGAGCTGTTTTTT
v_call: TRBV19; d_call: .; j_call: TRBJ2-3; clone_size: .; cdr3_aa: CASSEGGGLADTQYF; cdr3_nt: TGTGCCAGTAGTGAGGGGGGGGGCCTCGCAGATACGCAGTATTTT
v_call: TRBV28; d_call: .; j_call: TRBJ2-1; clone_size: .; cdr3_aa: CASSSFKFYNEQFF; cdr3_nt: TGTGCCAGCAGTTCCTTCAAATTTTACAATGAGCAGTTCTTC
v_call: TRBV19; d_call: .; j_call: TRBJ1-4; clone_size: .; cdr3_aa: CASAARHNEKLFF; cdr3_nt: TGTGCCAGTGCTGCGCGGCATAATGAAAAACTGTTTTTT
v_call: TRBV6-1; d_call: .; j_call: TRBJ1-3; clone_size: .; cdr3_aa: CASNFGPGNTIYF; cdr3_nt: TGTGCCAGCAATTTCGGGCCTGGAAACACCATATATTTT
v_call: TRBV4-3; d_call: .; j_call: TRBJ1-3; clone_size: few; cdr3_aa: CASSQDLVGRNTIYF; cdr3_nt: TGCGCCAGCAGCCAAGATTTAGTAGGGAGAAACACCATATATTTT
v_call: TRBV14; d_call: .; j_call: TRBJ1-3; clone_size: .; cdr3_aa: CASSREPGNTIYF; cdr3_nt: TGTGCCAGCAGCCGCGAACCCGGAAACACCATATATTTT
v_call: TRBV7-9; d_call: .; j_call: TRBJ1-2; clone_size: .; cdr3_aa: CASGPGQSGYTF; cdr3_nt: TGTGCCAGCGGACCGGGACAATCAGGCTACACCTTC
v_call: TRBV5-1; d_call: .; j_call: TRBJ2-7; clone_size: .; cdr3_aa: CASSFSPGDYEQYF; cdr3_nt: TGCGCCAGCAGCTTTTCCCCCGGAGACTACGAGCAGTACTTC
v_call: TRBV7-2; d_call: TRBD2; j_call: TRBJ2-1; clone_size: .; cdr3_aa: CASSLGKSGVYNEQFF; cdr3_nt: TGTGCCAGCAGCTTAGGGAAAAGCGGGGTCTACAATGAGCAGTTCTTC
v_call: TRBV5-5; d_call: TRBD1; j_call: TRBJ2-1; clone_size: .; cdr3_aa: CASSLLGTAYNEQFF; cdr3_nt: TGTGCCAGCAGCTTGCTCGGGACAGCCTACAATGAGCAGTTCTTC
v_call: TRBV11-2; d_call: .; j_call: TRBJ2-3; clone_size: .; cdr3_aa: CASSLSSGAVSTDTQYF; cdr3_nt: TGTGCCAGCAGCTTAAGTTCCGGGGCTGTTAGCACAGATACGCAGTATTTT
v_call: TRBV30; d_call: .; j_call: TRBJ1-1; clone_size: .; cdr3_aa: CAWSVWGQRTEAFF; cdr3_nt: TGTGCCTGGAGTGTGTGGGGGCAGCGCACTGAAGCTTTCTTT
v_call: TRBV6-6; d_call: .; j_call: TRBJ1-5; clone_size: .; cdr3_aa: CASRFTGYSNQPQHF; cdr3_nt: TGTGCCAGCAGATTTACAGGGTATAGCAATCAGCCCCAGCATTTT
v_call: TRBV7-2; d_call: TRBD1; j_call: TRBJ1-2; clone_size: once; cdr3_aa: CASSRGQLIGYTF; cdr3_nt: TGTGCCAGCAGCCGGGGACAGTTGATTGGCTACACCTTC
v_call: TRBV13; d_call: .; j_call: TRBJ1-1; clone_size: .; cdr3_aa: CASSLGGRSFLSSEAFF; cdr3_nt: TGTGCCAGCAGCTTAGGCGGACGCAGCTTTTTGAGCAGTGAAGCTTTCTTT
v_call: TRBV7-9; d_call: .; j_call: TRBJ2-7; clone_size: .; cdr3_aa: CASSLAGGAVDEQYF; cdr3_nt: TGTGCCAGCAGCTTAGCAGGGGGAGCGGTAGACGAGCAGTACTTC
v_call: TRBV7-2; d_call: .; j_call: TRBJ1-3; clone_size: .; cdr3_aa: CASSLGAGLQNTIYF; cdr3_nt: TGTGCCAGCAGCTTAGGGGCAGGACTACAAAACACCATATATTTT
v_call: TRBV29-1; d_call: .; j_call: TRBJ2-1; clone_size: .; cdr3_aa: CSVEGAPGAYNEQFF; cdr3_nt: TGCAGCGTTGAGGGAGCTCCGGGGGCCTACAATGAGCAGTTCTTC
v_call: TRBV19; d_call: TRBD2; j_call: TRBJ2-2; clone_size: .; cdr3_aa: CASNLWTSGRNTGELFF; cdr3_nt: TGTGCCAGTAATCTTTGGACTAGCGGGAGAAACACCGGGGAGCTGTTTTTT